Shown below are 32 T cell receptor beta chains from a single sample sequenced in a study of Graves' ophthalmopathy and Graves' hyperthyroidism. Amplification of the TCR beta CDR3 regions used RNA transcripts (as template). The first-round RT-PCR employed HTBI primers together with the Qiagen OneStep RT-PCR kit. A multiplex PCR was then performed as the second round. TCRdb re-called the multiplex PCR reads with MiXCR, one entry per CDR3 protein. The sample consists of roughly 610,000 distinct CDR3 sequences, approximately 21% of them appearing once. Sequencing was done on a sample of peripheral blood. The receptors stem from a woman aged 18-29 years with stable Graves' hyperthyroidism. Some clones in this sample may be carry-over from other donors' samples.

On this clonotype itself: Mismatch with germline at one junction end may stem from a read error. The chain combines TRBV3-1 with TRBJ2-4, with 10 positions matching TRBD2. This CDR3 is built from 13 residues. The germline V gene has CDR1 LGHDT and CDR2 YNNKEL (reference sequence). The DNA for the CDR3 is TGTGCCAGCAGCCAAGGACTAGCGGGCATTAAGTACTTC. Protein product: CASSQGLAGIKYF.

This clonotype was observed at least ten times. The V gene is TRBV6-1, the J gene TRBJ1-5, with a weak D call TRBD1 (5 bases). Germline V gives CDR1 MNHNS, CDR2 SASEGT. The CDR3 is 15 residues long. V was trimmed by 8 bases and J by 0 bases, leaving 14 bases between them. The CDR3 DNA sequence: TGTGCCAGCGAAGTGGGGCAGTATAGCAATCAGCCCCAGCATTTT. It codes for CASEVGQYSNQPQHF.

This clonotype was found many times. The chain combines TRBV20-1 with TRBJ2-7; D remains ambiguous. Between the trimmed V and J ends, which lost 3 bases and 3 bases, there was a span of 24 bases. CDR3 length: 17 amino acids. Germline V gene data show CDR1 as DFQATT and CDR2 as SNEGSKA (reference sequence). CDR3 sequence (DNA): TGCAGTGCTAGGACCGGGTCCCTAATTGAATCCCGCTACGAGCAGTACTTC. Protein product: CSARTGSLIESRYEQYF.

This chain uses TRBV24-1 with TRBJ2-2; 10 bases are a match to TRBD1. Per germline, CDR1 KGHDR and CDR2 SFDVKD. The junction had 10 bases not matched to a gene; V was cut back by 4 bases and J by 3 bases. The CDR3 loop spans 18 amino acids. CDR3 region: CATSESPGQGRHTGELFF. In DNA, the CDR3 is TGTGCCACCAGTGAGTCTCCGGGACAGGGGCGACACACCGGGGAGCTGTTTTTT.

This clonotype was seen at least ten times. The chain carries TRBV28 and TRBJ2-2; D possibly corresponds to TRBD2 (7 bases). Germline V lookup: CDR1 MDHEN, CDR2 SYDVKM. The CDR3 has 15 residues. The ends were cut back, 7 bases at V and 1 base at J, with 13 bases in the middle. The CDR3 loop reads CASTSGGRNTGELFF. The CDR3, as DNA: TGTGCCAGCACCTCCGGGGGGCGGAACACCGGGGAGCTGTTTTTT.

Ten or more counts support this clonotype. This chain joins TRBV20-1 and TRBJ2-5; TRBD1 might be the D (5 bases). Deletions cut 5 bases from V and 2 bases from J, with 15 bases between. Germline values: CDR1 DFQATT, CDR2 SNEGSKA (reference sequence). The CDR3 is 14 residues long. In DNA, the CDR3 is TGCAGTGCTCAGACGGACAAAGAACAAGAGACCCAGTACTTC. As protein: CSAQTDKEQETQYF.

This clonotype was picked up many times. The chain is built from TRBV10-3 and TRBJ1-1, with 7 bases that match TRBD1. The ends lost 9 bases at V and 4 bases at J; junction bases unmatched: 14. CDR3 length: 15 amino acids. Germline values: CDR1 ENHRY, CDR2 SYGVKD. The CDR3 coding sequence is TGTGCCATACGACAGTTACAGGGGATTGGCACTGAAGCTTTCTTT. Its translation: CAIRQLQGIGTEAFF.

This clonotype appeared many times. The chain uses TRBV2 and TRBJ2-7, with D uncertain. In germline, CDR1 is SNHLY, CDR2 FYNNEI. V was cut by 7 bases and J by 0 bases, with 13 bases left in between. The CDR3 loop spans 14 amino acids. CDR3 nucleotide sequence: TGTGCCAGCAAAGCTGGGCACAGCTCCTACGAGCAGTACTTC. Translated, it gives CASKAGHSSYEQYF.

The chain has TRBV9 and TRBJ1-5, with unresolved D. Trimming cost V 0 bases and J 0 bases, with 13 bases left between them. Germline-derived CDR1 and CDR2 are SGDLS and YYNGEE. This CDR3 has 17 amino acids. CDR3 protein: CASSVGAGGYSNQPQHF. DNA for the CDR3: TGTGCCAGCAGCGTAGGCGCAGGAGGCTATAGCAATCAGCCCCAGCATTTT.

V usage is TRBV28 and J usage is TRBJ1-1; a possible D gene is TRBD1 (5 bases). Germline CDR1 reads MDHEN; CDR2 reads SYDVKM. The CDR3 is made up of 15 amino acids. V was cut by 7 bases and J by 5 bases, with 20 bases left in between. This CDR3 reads CASTLWGGTRTEAFF. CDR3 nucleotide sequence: TGTGCCAGCACCCTATGGGGGGGAACGAGGACTGAAGCTTTCTTT.

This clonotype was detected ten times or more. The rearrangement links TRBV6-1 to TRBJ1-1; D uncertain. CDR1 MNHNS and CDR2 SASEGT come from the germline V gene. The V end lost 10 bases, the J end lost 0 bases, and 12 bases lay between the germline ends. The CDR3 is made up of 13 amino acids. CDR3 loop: CATAEYMNTEAFF. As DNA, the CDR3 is TGTGCCACCGCAGAGTACATGAACACTGAAGCTTTCTTT.

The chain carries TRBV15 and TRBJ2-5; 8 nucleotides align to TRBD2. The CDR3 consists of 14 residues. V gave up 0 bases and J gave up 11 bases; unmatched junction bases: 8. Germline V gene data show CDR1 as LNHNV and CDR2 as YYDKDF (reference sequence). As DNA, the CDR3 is TGTGCCACCAGCAGAGATATATTAGCGGGGTCTCAGTACTTC. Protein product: CATSRDILAGSQYF. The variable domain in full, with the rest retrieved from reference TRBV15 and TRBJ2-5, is DAMVIQNPRYQVTQFGKPVTLSCSQTLNHNVMYWYQQKSSQAPKLLFHYYDKDFNNEADTPDNFQSRRPNTSFCFLDIRSPGLGDTAMYLCATSRDILAGSQYFGPGTRLLVL.

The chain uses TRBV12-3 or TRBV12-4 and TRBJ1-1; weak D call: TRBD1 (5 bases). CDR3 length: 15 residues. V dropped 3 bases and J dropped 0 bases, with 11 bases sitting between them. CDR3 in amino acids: CASSFRGGMNTEAFF. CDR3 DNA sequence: TGTGCCAGCAGTTTCCGCGGGGGGATGAACACTGAAGCTTTCTTT.

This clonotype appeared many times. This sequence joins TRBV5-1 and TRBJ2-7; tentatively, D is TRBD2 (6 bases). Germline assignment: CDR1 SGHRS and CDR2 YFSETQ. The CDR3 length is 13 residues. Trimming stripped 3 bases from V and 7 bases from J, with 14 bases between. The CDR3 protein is CASSSPGEEEQYF. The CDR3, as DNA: TGCGCCAGCAGCTCCCCGGGAGAAGAAGAGCAGTACTTC. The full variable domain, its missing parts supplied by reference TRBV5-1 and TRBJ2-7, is KAGVTQTPRYLIKTRGQQVTLSCSPISGHRSVSWYQQTPGQGLQFLFEYFSETQRNKGNFPGRFSGRQFSNSRSEMNVSTLELGDSALYLCASSSPGEEEQYFGPGTRLTVT.

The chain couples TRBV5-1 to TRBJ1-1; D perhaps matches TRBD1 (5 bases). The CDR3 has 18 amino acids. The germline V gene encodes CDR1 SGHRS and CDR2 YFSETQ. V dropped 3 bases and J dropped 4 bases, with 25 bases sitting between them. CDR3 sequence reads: CASSSIPGGEGLITEAFF. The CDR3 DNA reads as TGCGCCAGCAGCTCCATTCCTGGGGGTGAGGGCCTGATCACTGAAGCTTTCTTT.

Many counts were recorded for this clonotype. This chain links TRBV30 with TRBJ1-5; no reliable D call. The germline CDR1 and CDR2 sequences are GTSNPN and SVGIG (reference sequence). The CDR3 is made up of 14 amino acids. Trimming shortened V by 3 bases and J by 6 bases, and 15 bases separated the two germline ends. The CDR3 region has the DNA TGTGCCTGGAGGGAACGTCATTTCGGTCAGCCCCAGCATTTT. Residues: CAWRERHFGQPQHF.

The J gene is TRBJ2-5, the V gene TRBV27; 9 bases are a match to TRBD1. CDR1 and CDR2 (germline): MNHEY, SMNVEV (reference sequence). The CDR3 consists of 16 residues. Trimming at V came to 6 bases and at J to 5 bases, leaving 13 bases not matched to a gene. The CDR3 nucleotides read TGTGCCAGCAGGCCCCGGACAGGGGCCATTGGGGAGACCCAGTACTTC. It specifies CASRPRTGAIGETQYF.

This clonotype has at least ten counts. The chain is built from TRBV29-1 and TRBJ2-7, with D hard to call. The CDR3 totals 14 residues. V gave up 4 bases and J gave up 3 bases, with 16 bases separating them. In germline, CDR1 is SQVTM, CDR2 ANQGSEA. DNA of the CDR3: TGCAGCGTTGCCCGGGTCGGGCCGGTCTACGAGCAGTACTTC. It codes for CSVARVGPVYEQYF.

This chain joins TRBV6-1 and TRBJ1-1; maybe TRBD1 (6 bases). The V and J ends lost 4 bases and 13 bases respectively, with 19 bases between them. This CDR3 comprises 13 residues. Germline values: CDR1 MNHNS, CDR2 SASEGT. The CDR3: CASSGTSGGKVFF. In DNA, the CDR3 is TGTGCCAGCAGTGGAACCTCCGGGGGCAAAGTTTTCTTT.

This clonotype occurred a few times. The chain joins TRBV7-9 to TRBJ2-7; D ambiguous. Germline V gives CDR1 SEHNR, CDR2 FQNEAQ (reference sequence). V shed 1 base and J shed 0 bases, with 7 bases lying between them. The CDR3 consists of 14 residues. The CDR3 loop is CASSLGVNSYEQYF. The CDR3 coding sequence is TGTGCCAGCAGCTTAGGTGTGAACTCCTACGAGCAGTACTTC.

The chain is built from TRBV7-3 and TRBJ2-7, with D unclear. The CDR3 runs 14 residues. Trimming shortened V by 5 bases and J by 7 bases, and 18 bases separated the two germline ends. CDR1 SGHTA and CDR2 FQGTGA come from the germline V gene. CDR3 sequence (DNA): TGTGCCAGCAGCCCATCGGGCCGGGTGGGTGAGCAGTACTTC. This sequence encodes CASSPSGRVGEQYF.

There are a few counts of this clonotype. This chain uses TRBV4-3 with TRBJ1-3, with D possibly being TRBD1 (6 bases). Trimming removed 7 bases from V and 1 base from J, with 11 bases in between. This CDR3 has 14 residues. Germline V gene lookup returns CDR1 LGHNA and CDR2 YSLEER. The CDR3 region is CASKAGVSGNTIYF. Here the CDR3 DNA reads TGCGCCAGCAAGGCAGGGGTTTCTGGAAACACCATATATTTT.

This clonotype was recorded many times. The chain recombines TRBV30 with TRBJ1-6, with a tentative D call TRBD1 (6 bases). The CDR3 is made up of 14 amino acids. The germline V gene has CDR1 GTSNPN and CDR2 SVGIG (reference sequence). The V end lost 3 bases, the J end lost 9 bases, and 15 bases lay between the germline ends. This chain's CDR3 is CAWSTGGTPSPLHF. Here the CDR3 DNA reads TGTGCCTGGAGCACGGGGGGCACGCCTTCACCCCTCCACTTT.

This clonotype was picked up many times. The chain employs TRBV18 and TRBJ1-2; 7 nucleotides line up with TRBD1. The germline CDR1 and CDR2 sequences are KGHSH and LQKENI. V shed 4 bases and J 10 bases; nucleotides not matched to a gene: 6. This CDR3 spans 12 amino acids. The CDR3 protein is CASSLGQEDYTF. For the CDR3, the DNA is TGTGCCAGCTCACTCGGACAGGAAGACTACACCTTC.

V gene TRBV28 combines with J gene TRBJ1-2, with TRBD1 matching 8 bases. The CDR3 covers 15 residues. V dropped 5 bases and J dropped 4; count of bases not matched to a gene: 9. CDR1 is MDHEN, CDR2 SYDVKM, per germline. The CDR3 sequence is CASSPRTGTVYGYTF. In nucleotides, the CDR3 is TGTGCCAGCAGTCCCCGGACAGGGACAGTCTATGGCTACACCTTC.

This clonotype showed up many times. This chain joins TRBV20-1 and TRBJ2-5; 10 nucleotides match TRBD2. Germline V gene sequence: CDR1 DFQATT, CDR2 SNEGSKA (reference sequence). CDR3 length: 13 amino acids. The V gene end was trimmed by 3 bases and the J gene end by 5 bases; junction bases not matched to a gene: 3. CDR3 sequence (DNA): TGCAGTGCTAGGGGACTAGCGCCTGAGACCCAGTACTTC. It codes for CSARGLAPETQYF.

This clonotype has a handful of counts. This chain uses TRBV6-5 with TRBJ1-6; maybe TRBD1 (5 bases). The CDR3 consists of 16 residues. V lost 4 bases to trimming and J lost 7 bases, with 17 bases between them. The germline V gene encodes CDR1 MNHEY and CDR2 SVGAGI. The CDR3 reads CASSSVPGTANSPLHF. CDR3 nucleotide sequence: TGTGCCAGCAGTTCCGTCCCCGGGACGGCCAATTCACCCCTCCACTTT.

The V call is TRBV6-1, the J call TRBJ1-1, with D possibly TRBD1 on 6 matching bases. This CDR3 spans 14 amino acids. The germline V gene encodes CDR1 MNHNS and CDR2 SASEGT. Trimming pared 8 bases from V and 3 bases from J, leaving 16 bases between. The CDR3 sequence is CASFGGAWDTEAFF. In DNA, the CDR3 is TGTGCCAGCTTTGGGGGGGCTTGGGACACTGAAGCTTTCTTT.

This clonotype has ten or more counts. The CDR3 nucleotides read TGTGCCAGCAGTGAAGCGTGGAGTTCACCCCTCCACTTT. Translation gives CASSEAWSSPLHF. The J gene is TRBJ1-6, the V gene TRBV6-1; unclear D gene. Looked up from germline, CDR1 is MNHNS and CDR2 is SASEGT. V lost 0 bases, J lost 9 bases, and 6 bases lay in between. This CDR3 region has 13 residues.

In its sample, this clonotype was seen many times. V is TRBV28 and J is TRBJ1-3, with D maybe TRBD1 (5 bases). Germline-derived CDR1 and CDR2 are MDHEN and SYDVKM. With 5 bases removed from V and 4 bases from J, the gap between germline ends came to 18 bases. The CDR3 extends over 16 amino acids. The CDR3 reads CASSTMGLDVGNTIYF. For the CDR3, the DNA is TGTGCCAGCAGTACGATGGGACTGGATGTCGGAAACACCATATATTTT.

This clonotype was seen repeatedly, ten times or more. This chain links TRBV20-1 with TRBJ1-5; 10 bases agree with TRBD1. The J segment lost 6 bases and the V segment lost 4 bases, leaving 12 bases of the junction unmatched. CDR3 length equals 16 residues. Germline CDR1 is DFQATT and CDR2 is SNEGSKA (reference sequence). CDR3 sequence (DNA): TGCAGTGCTACCTCCGACAGGGGGCAACGGCTTCAGCCCCAGCATTTT. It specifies CSATSDRGQRLQPQHF.

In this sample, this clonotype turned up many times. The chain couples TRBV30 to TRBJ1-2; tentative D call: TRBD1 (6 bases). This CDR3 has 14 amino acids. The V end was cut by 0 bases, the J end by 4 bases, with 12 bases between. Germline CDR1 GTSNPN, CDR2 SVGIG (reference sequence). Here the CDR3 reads CAWSVTGAGYGYTF. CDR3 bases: TGTGCCTGGAGTGTAACGGGGGCAGGCTATGGCTACACCTTC.